The 23 T cell receptor beta chains reported below all come from one sample, sequenced in a study of blood T cell repertoires in COVID-19. Some clones are missing from TCRdb's copy, which holds only in-frame ones; the method was immunoSEQ multiplex PCR. The sample lists some 450,000 clones; approximately 88% were seen once. Sequencing was carried out using peripheral blood. These receptors came from a woman aged 45-65 years with COVID-19, enrolled during active disease.

The chain combines TRBV19 with TRBJ2-7; TRBD1 might be the D (6 bases). The CDR3 consists of 17 residues. Germline CDR1 is LNHDA and CDR2 is SQIVND (reference sequence). Between the trimmed V and J ends, which lost 5 bases and 5 bases, there was a span of 25 bases. The CDR3 here is CASSASSSGTTGDEQYF. Written as DNA, the CDR3 is TGTGCCAGTAGTGCCTCATCCTCCGGGACAACGGGCGACGAGCAGTACTTC.

This clone was seen a few times. The chain employs TRBV5-1 and TRBJ2-7, with a weak D call TRBD1 (5 bases). This CDR3 has 14 amino acids. From germline, CDR1 is SGHRS and CDR2 YFSETQ. With 0 bases removed from V and 5 bases from J, the gap between germline ends came to 12 bases. Here the CDR3 DNA reads TGCGCCAGCAGCTTGGGACAGTTTAACGACGAGCAGTACTTC. Amino acids: CASSLGQFNDEQYF.

The chain combines TRBV4-1 with TRBJ2-7; perhaps TRBD1 as D (5 bases). The germline CDR1 and CDR2 sequences are MGHRA and YSYEKL. V gave up 1 base and J gave up 3 bases, with 13 bases separating them. The CDR3 contains 15 residues. The CDR3 DNA is TGCGCCAGCAGCCAAGTAGAAAGGGGCGTCTACGAGCAGTACTTC. Its translation is CASSQVERGVYEQYF.

This chain joins TRBV5-4 and TRBJ1-1, with TRBD1 matching 11 bases. V gave up 6 bases and J gave up 0 bases; unmatched junction bases: 13. The CDR3 loop spans 18 amino acids. Germline CDR1 is SGHNT and CDR2 is YYREEE (reference sequence). The DNA for the CDR3 is TGTGCCAGCACCGGAACAGGGACAGGGGGGAGCTTGAACACTGAAGCTTTCTTT. It encodes CASTGTGTGGSLNTEAFF.

CDR3 loop: CATSRNRVSNQPQHF. For the CDR3, the DNA is TGTGCCACCAGCAGGAACCGGGTCAGCAATCAGCCCCAGCATTTT. The chain has TRBV15 and TRBJ1-5; D is uncertain. CDR3 length equals 15 residues. Germline V gives CDR1 LNHNV, CDR2 YYDKDF (reference sequence). Deletions cut 3 bases from V and 1 base from J, with 10 bases between. Drawing the rest from reference TRBV15 and TRBJ1-5, the complete variable domain is DAMVIQNPRYQVTQFGKPVTLSCSQTLNHNVMYWYQQKSSQAPKLLFHYYDKDFNNEADTPDNFQSRRPNTSFCFLDIRSPGLGDTAMYLCATSRNRVSNQPQHFGDGTRLSIL.

This clone has a single count. The genes are TRBV6-2 or TRBV6-3 and TRBJ1-4; no firm D call. CDR1 and CDR2 from the germline V gene are MNHEY and SVGEGT. Trimming took off 1 base at V and 14 bases at J, with 11 bases between the two ends. This CDR3 region has 12 residues. The CDR3 coding sequence is TGTGCCAGCAGTTACTACGGGGAAGTCCTGTTTTTT. This encodes CASSYYGEVLFF.

The chain is built from TRBV9 and TRBJ1-2; 7 bases match TRBD1. After removal of 5 bases from V and 6 bases from J, the junction contained 4 bases not matched to a gene. Per germline, CDR1 SGDLS and CDR2 YYNGEE. The CDR3 is 12 residues long. As DNA, the CDR3 is TGTGCCAGCAGAGACAGGGCTGATGGCTACACCTTC. Protein product: CASRDRADGYTF.

The J gene is TRBJ1-5, the V gene TRBV6-5; D is undetermined. CDR3 size: 15 residues. Trimming removed 5 bases from V and 5 bases from J, with 16 bases in between. From germline, CDR1 is MNHEY and CDR2 SVGAGI. The CDR3 sequence: CASSRSGPRDQPQHF. The CDR3 bases are TGTGCCAGCAGTCGGTCGGGTCCTCGGGATCAGCCCCAGCATTTT.

The chain couples TRBV19 to TRBJ1-5; TRBD1 might be the D (5 bases). The CDR3 is 17 amino acids. V gave up 10 bases and J gave up 3 bases, with 25 bases separating them. CDR1 is LNHDA, CDR2 SQIVND, per germline (reference sequence). CDR3 nucleotide sequence: TGTGCCACTCAATCGGGGGAGGCCCCGCGATACAATCAGCCCCAGCATTTT. This codes for CATQSGEAPRYNQPQHF.

This clone turned up a few times. At one end, the junction sequence differs from germline, possibly due to a read error. The chain has TRBV7-9 and TRBJ1-1, with 10 bases lining up with TRBD1. The germline gives CDR1 SEHNR, CDR2 FQNEAQ (reference sequence). The CDR3 contains 12 residues. The CDR3 sequence is CASSSDRGRSLF. CDR3 coding DNA: TGTGCCAGCAGCTCCGACAGGGGGCGGTCGCTCTTT.

The chain carries TRBV9 and TRBJ1-6; no clear D gene. From germline, CDR1 is SGDLS and CDR2 YYNGEE. This CDR3 is 14 amino acids long. The V and J ends lost 1 base and 10 bases respectively, with 12 bases between them. DNA of the CDR3: TGTGCCAGCAGCGTAAGACTTTCGGGGTCACCCCTCCACTTT. Encoded protein: CASSVRLSGSPLHF.

This chain joins TRBV19 and TRBJ2-7, with D unclear. The CDR3 is 15 amino acids. Trimming took off 3 bases at V and 1 base at J, with 13 bases between the two ends. Germline V gene lookup returns CDR1 LNHDA and CDR2 SQIVND (reference sequence). The chain's CDR3 is CASSIMAAASYEQYF. CDR3 DNA sequence: TGTGCCAGTAGTATCATGGCGGCCGCTTCCTACGAGCAGTACTTC.

The chain uses TRBV5-1 and TRBJ1-2, with 8 bases matching TRBD1. V trimming: 5 bases; J trimming: 3 bases; junction bases outside the gene matches: 6. Germline values: CDR1 SGHRS, CDR2 YFSETQ. The CDR3 contains 14 residues. CDR3 region: CASRQTGEYYGYTF. The CDR3 DNA is TGCGCCAGCAGACAGACAGGGGAATACTATGGCTACACCTTC. The entire variable domain, with the rest obtained from reference TRBV5-1 and TRBJ1-2, is as follows: KAGVTQTPRYLIKTRGQQVTLSCSPISGHRSVSWYQQTPGQGLQFLFEYFSETQRNKGNFPGRFSGRQFSNSRSEMNVSTLELGDSALYLCASRQTGEYYGYTFGSGTRLTVV.

V and J are TRBV6-5 and TRBJ2-4; perhaps TRBD2 as D (6 bases). The V gene lost 4 bases and the J gene lost 6 bases, with 16 bases spanning the gap. This CDR3 contains 15 residues. Germline V gene data show CDR1 as MNHEY and CDR2 as SVGAGI. CDR3 sequence (DNA): TGTGCCAGCAGTTCGGACGGTGGAGGGAGAAACATTCAGTACTTC. It specifies CASSSDGGGRNIQYF.

This chain connects TRBV6-6 to TRBJ2-7, with 9 bases lining up with TRBD2. With 5 bases clipped from V and 2 bases from J, the junction kept 13 bases outside the gene matches. Germline loops: CDR1 MNHNY, CDR2 SVGAGI (reference sequence). CDR3 length: 17 residues. The CDR3 loop is CASSRETGTSSTYEQYF. The CDR3 DNA reads as TGTGCCAGCAGTCGGGAAACCGGGACTAGCTCTACCTACGAGCAGTACTTC.

V gene TRBV15 combines with J gene TRBJ2-3; D is possibly TRBD2 (5 bases). This CDR3 contains 12 residues. Trimming left V 8 bases short and J 6 bases short, with 12 bases between. The germline gives CDR1 LNHNV, CDR2 YYDKDF (reference sequence). The CDR3 region has the DNA TGTGCCACCGCACAGCGAGGGGATACGCAGTATTTT. Protein: CATAQRGDTQYF.

The chain employs TRBV28 and TRBJ1-2; D is possibly TRBD1 (6 bases). This CDR3 is 13 amino acids long. In germline, CDR1 is MDHEN, CDR2 SYDVKM. V shed 6 bases and J shed 3 bases, with 11 bases lying between them. CDR3 protein: CASSPGHDYGYTF. CDR3 sequence (DNA): TGTGCCAGCAGCCCGGGACACGACTATGGCTACACCTTC.

The rearrangement links TRBV6-1 to TRBJ1-2; 7 positions match TRBD1. This CDR3 comprises 15 residues. Per the germline V gene, CDR1 is MNHNS and CDR2 is SASEGT. J lost 5 bases, V lost 2 bases, and 8 bases had no gene match. CDR3 region: CASSEFGRGQYGYTF. CDR3 nucleotides: TGTGCCAGCAGTGAATTCGGAAGGGGGCAGTATGGCTACACCTTC.

The chain recombines TRBV6-2 or TRBV6-3 with TRBJ1-2; no clear D. The CDR3 runs to 12 residues. Germline V gene lookup returns CDR1 MNHEY and CDR2 SVGEGT. With 2 bases removed from V and 4 bases from J, the gap between germline ends came to 5 bases. The chain's CDR3 is CASSYGSYGYTF. The CDR3 region has the DNA TGTGCCAGCAGTTACGGTAGCTATGGCTACACCTTC.

The chain links TRBV11-2 to TRBJ1-2; possible D gene TRBD1, 6 bases. Deletions cut 2 bases from V and 5 bases from J, with 15 bases between. The CDR3 totals 15 residues. Germline V gene data show CDR1 as SGHAT and CDR2 as FQNNGV. DNA for the CDR3: TGTGCCAGCAGCTTATCGCCAGGGGCAGGGTATGGCTACACCTTC. It translates to CASSLSPGAGYGYTF.

The chain employs TRBV30 and TRBJ2-2, with D maybe TRBD1 (6 bases). Trimming took 4 bases from V and 2 from J, leaving 8 bases between them. Germline lookup yields CDR1 GTSNPN and CDR2 SVGIG (reference sequence). The CDR3 sequence is 13 residues long. CDR3: CAWKQGNTGELFF. DNA of the CDR3: TGTGCCTGGAAACAGGGAAACACCGGGGAGCTGTTTTTT.

In DNA, the CDR3 is TGTGCCAGCAGCTGGAGACTAGCCAAAAACATTCAGTACTTC. As protein: CASSWRLAKNIQYF. J is TRBJ2-4 and V is TRBV13, with D hard to call. The CDR3 sequence is 14 residues long. In germline, CDR1 is PRHDT, CDR2 FYEKMQ (reference sequence). The V gene lost 4 bases and the J gene lost 0 bases, with 7 bases spanning the gap.

This rearrangement joins TRBV18 to TRBJ1-5; perhaps TRBD1 as D (6 bases). Germline CDR1 is KGHSH and CDR2 is LQKENI. The CDR3 totals 13 residues. Trimming left V 2 bases short and J 8 bases short, with 10 bases between. CDR3 amino acids: CASSPSNREPQHF. The CDR3 bases are TGTGCCAGCTCACCATCGAACAGGGAGCCCCAGCATTTT.